These 10 T cell receptor beta chains share one sample of origin, sequenced in a study of T cell repertoires in cytomegalovirus infection. From the reads, TCRdb called clonotypes with MiXCR, one entry per CDR3 protein. The table shows under 200,000 distinct CDR3 sequences, with approximately 17% occurring only once. Specimen: CD8+ T cells from PBMCs. The receptors shown here come from a human donor in good health (CMV status not recorded). Some clones in this sample may be carry-over from other donors' samples.

V gene TRBV10-3 combines with J gene TRBJ1-1; D is perhaps TRBD1 (5 bases). Germline V gives CDR1 ENHRY, CDR2 SYGVKD. Trimming left V 3 bases short and J 3 bases short, with 26 bases between. CDR3 size: 19 residues. This CDR3 reads CAISEPLGDYHDLDTEAFF. CDR3 coding DNA: TGTGCCATCAGTGAACCCTTGGGGGACTATCATGATTTGGACACTGAAGCTTTCTTT.

The J gene is TRBJ1-1, the V gene TRBV12-3 or TRBV12-4, with D perhaps TRBD1 (6 bases). V shed 7 bases and J shed 1 base, with 16 bases lying between them. This CDR3 has 15 amino acids. CDR3 DNA sequence: TGTGCCAGCACCCGATTACAGGGTACGAACACTGAAGCTTTCTTT. This sequence encodes CASTRLQGTNTEAFF.

J is TRBJ2-6 and V is TRBV11-2, with 9 nucleotides matching TRBD1. Germline loops: CDR1 SGHAT, CDR2 FQNNGV. V gave up 0 bases and J gave up 0 bases; unmatched junction bases: 9. CDR3 length: 20 amino acids. The CDR3 loop is CASSLDSPGQGASGANVLTF. CDR3 nucleotide sequence: TGTGCCAGCAGCTTAGACTCTCCGGGACAGGGTGCCTCTGGGGCCAACGTCCTGACTTTC.

The chain uses TRBV27 and TRBJ2-1; D call uncertain. The CDR3 runs to 14 residues. Trimming took 4 bases from V and 6 from J, leaving 13 bases between them. The germline CDR1 and CDR2 sequences are MNHEY and SMNVEV (reference sequence). CDR3 amino acids: CASSSVRIFNEQFF. The CDR3 bases are TGTGCCAGCAGTTCGGTTAGGATCTTCAATGAGCAGTTCTTC.

This chain connects TRBV20-1 to TRBJ2-7; 10 bases are a match to TRBD2. The CDR3 runs 14 residues. V shed 0 bases, J shed 4 bases, and the junction held 3 bases outside the gene matches. Per germline, CDR1 DFQATT and CDR2 SNEGSKA (reference sequence). The CDR3 loop reads CSARDPSGSYEQYF. CDR3 DNA: TGCAGTGCTAGAGATCCTAGCGGGAGTTACGAGCAGTACTTC.

The CDR3 is CASSWTSDEQYF. In nucleotides, the CDR3 is TGTGCCAGCAGCTGGACTAGCGACGAGCAGTACTTC. The chain uses TRBV5-6 and TRBJ2-7, with TRBD2 matching over 9 bases. The CDR3 loop spans 12 amino acids. The germline CDR1 and CDR2 sequences are SGHDT and YYEEEE. Trimming removed 3 bases from V and 5 bases from J; junction bases left unmatched: 0. Drawing the rest from reference TRBV5-6 and TRBJ2-7, the complete variable domain is DAGVTQSPTHLIKTRGQQVTLRCSPKSGHDTVSWYQQALGQGPQFIFQYYEEEERQRGNFPDRFSGHQFPNYSSELNVNALLLGDSALYLCASSWTSDEQYFGPGTRLTVT.

This chain uses TRBV7-2 with TRBJ1-4; D ambiguous. In germline, CDR1 is SGHTA, CDR2 FQGNSA. This CDR3 is 16 amino acids long. V was shortened by 5 bases and J by 8 bases, with 21 bases between the two germline ends. The CDR3 DNA reads TGTGCCAGCAGCCCTCAGGATATGATATACGGGGAAAAACTGTTTTTT. Translated: CASSPQDMIYGEKLFF.

This chain connects TRBV6-2 or TRBV6-3 to TRBJ2-5, with unresolved D. Germline V lookup: CDR1 MNHEY, CDR2 SVGEGT. V was cut by 0 bases and J by 2 bases, with 10 bases left in between. This CDR3 has 15 residues. The CDR3 sequence is CASSYSITQQETQYF. CDR3 sequence (DNA): TGTGCCAGCAGTTACTCGATTACCCAGCAAGAGACCCAGTACTTC.

This clonotype has just a few counts. CDR3 sequence reads: CSAKQGYEQYF. CDR3 nucleotides: TGCAGTGCTAAACAGGGATACGAGCAGTACTTC. This sequence joins TRBV20-1 and TRBJ2-7, with D maybe TRBD1 (6 bases). CDR3 size: 11 residues. Looked up from germline, CDR1 is DFQATT and CDR2 is SNEGSKA (reference sequence). The ends were cut back, 4 bases at V and 4 bases at J, with 8 bases in the middle.

The chain recombines TRBV28 with TRBJ2-1; D is perhaps TRBD1 (6 bases). V dropped 7 bases and J dropped 4 bases, with 8 bases sitting between them. The CDR3 has 12 residues. Germline assignment: CDR1 MDHEN and CDR2 SYDVKM. The CDR3 coding sequence is TGTGCCAGCACTACAGGGTACAATGAGCAGTTCTTC. It specifies CASTTGYNEQFF. The whole variable domain, remainder taken from reference TRBV28 and TRBJ2-1, is DVKVTQSSRYLVKRTGEKVFLECVQDMDHENMFWYRQDPGLGLRLIYFSYDVKMKEKGDIPEGYSVSREKKERFSLILESASTNQTSMYLCASTTGYNEQFFGPGTRLTVL.